This TCR beta chain is drawn from a study of human T cells and chemical hapten exposure. Broader study findings: Against controls, expanded TCRs gave rise to significantly more large CDR3 similarity clusters.

This clonotype was seen many times. Antigen specificity is unknown. Each CDR3 protein gets one entry after TCRdb re-called the RACE reads with MiXCR. The top ten clones hold around 4.2% of a sample with just over 80,000 distinct CDR3 sequences, over 8.5% of them seen once. The time point here: patch test 1, 2 weeks after DPC sensitization. Indicated treatment: therapeutic diphenylcyclopropenone sensitization with weekly scalp DPC. This TCR derives from a woman in her forties or fifties with alopecia areata. Some clones in this sample may be carry-over from other donors' samples. Sequencing was performed on whole blood, taken in connection with sensitization to the hapten diphenylcyclopropenone (DPC).

DNA for the CDR3: TGTGCCAGCAGTTCCCGAGGGGGTGATACGCAGTATTTT. Translation gives CASSSRGGDTQYF. The chain has TRBV12-3 or TRBV12-4 and TRBJ2-3; tentative D call: TRBD1 (6 bases). The ends were cut back, 4 bases at V and 6 bases at J, with 11 bases in the middle. The length of the CDR3 is 13 residues.